Below, 25 T cell receptor beta chains from the same sample are listed, as sequenced in a study of somatic mutations in cytotoxic T cells in rheumatoid arthritis. Produced via immunoSEQ multiplex PCR; TCRdb's table is partial and in-frame only. The sample has 15,000 or so clones; 60% to 75% are singletons. Specimen: CD8+ T cells sorted from blood. Source of these receptors: an adult with rheumatoid arthritis.

V usage is TRBV19 and J usage is TRBJ2-1, with a possible D match to TRBD1 (5 bases). V was cut by 7 bases and J by 5 bases, with 12 bases left in between. The CDR3 loop spans 13 amino acids. Germline CDR1 LNHDA, CDR2 SQIVND (reference sequence). DNA for the CDR3: TGTGCCAGTACCCTTGGGGCTAACAATGAGCAGTTCTTC. Protein sequence: CASTLGANNEQFF.

The chain is built from TRBV4-1 and TRBJ1-5; TRBD1 is a possible D gene (6 bases). The CDR3 totals 15 residues. The V and J ends lost 1 base and 4 bases respectively, with 11 bases between them. Germline CDR1 reads MGHRA; CDR2 reads YSYEKL. CDR3 protein: CASSQARQANQPQHF. The CDR3 DNA is TGCGCCAGCAGCCAAGCGAGACAGGCGAATCAGCCCCAGCATTTT.

This chain uses TRBV30 with TRBJ1-1; tentative D call: TRBD1 (5 bases). V gave up 4 bases and J gave up 3 bases, with 15 bases separating them. The CDR3 length is 14 residues. Per the germline V gene, CDR1 is GTSNPN and CDR2 is SVGIG (reference sequence). The CDR3: CAWTAGARDTEAFF. The CDR3 nucleotides are TGTGCCTGGACGGCCGGGGCGCGGGACACTGAAGCTTTCTTT.

This clone was seen a handful of times. The chain carries TRBV2 and TRBJ1-5; no firm D call. Trimming took off 6 bases at V and 1 base at J, with 7 bases between the two ends. The germline gives CDR1 SNHLY, CDR2 FYNNEI. The CDR3 has 13 residues. DNA for the CDR3: TGTGCCAGCAGAGGACGGAGCAATCAGCCCCAGCATTTT. Translation gives CASRGRSNQPQHF.

This clone was seen just once. The rearrangement uses TRBV9 and TRBJ2-6; 10 nucleotides agree with TRBD1. Germline V gives CDR1 SGDLS, CDR2 YYNGEE. The CDR3 is 16 residues long. With V trimmed by 4 bases and J by 4 bases, 5 bases remained unmatched. CDR3 sequence (DNA): TGTGCCAGCAGCCCGGGACAGGGGTACGGGGCCAACGTCCTGACTTTC. Its translation is CASSPGQGYGANVLTF.

In this sample, this clone turned up a few times. The rearrangement links TRBV2 to TRBJ2-7, with 9 positions matching TRBD1. The length of the CDR3 is 15 residues. The germline CDR1 and CDR2 sequences are SNHLY and FYNNEI. V shed 4 bases and J 2 bases; nucleotides not matched to a gene: 6. CDR3 protein: CASSVGTGLTYEQYF. Here the CDR3 DNA reads TGTGCCAGCAGTGTCGGGACAGGGCTAACCTACGAGCAGTACTTC.

V gene TRBV27 combines with J gene TRBJ1-2; D is ambiguous. The CDR3 totals 13 residues. In germline, CDR1 is MNHEY, CDR2 SMNVEV (reference sequence). With 2 bases removed from V and 4 bases from J, the gap between germline ends came to 8 bases. This chain's CDR3 is CASSLGPLYGYTF. In DNA form, the CDR3 reads TGTGCCAGCAGTTTAGGGCCCCTCTATGGCTACACCTTC.

The chain uses TRBV29-1 and TRBJ1-1; TRBD1 is a possible D gene (5 bases). Germline V lookup: CDR1 SQVTM, CDR2 ANQGSEA. CDR3 length equals 13 residues. The V gene lost 7 bases and the J gene lost 1 base, with 13 bases spanning the gap. Here the CDR3 DNA reads TGCAGCGCCCCTTATGGGACGAACACTGAAGCTTTCTTT. It is translated as CSAPYGTNTEAFF. Together with reference TRBV29-1 and TRBJ1-1, the CDR3 gives the full variable domain: SAVISQKPSRDICQRGTSLTIQCQVDSQVTMMFWYRQQPGQSLTLIATANQGSEATYESGFVIDKFPISRPNLTFSTLTVSNMSPEDSSIYLCSAPYGTNTEAFFGQGTRLTVV.

This clone was picked up a small number of times. The chain combines TRBV30 with TRBJ2-7; D is undetermined. CDR3 length: 13 residues. Trimming left V 2 bases short and J 2 bases short, with 10 bases between. Germline CDR1 reads GTSNPN; CDR2 reads SVGIG (reference sequence). The CDR3 bases are TGTGCCTGGAGTTTCGGATCCACCTACGAGCAGTACTTC. It translates to CAWSFGSTYEQYF.

The chain is built from TRBV5-1 and TRBJ2-2; maybe TRBD1 (5 bases). In germline, CDR1 is SGHRS, CDR2 YFSETQ. This CDR3 has 11 amino acids. V was trimmed by 2 bases and J by 11 bases, leaving 7 bases between them. In nucleotides, the CDR3 is TGCGCCAGCAGCTTAGGACATGAGCTGTTTTTT. This codes for CASSLGHELFF.

CDR3 bases: TGTGCCAGCAGTGAGGGACCAGAGTACCAAGAGACCCAGTACTTC. Protein: CASSEGPEYQETQYF. V usage is TRBV2 and J usage is TRBJ2-5; D may correspond to TRBD1 or TRBD2 (5 bases each). Per germline, CDR1 SNHLY and CDR2 FYNNEI. This CDR3 comprises 15 residues. V was shortened by 3 bases and J by 0 bases, with 11 bases between the two germline ends.

This clone showed up just a few times. This rearrangement joins TRBV9 to TRBJ1-1; D unresolved. This CDR3 is built from 13 residues. The V gene lost 0 bases and the J gene lost 3 bases, with 6 bases spanning the gap. Germline lookup yields CDR1 SGDLS and CDR2 YYNGEE. The chain's CDR3 is CASSVAGYTEAFF. The CDR3 bases are TGTGCCAGCAGCGTAGCCGGGTACACTGAAGCTTTCTTT.

This clone occurred once. V is TRBV30 and J is TRBJ2-3; no reliable D call. Germline CDR1 and CDR2: GTSNPN and SVGIG (reference sequence). Trimming stripped 0 bases from V and 5 bases from J, with 3 bases between. The length of the CDR3 is 11 residues. CDR3 coding DNA: TGTGCCTGGAGTGTAAGAGATACGCAGTATTTT. It specifies CAWSVRDTQYF.

In its sample, this clone was seen a few times. The V gene is TRBV7-6, the J gene TRBJ2-7, with 7 bases lining up with TRBD1. J gave up 2 bases and V 5 bases, and 9 bases lay outside the gene matches. The CDR3 runs to 15 residues. Germline V CDR1 and CDR2: SGHVS, FNYEAQ. For the CDR3, the DNA is TGTGCCAGCAGCCCACCGACAGGGCCTACCTACGAGCAGTACTTC. Protein sequence: CASSPPTGPTYEQYF.

CDR3 region: CASSLSRGYTEAFF. The CDR3 nucleotides read TGTGCCAGCAGCCTCAGTAGGGGGTACACTGAAGCTTTCTTT. This rearrangement joins TRBV14 to TRBJ1-1, with D perhaps matching TRBD1 (6 bases). Trimming left V 4 bases short and J 3 bases short, with 12 bases between. This CDR3 has 14 amino acids. Germline V gene lookup returns CDR1 SGHDN and CDR2 FVKESK.

This clone occurred a few times. The rearrangement joins TRBV7-9 to TRBJ2-1; 11 nucleotides agree with TRBD1. Unmatched junction bases numbered 10, after V lost 5 bases and J lost 7 bases. The CDR3 is 16 amino acids. Germline assignment: CDR1 SEHNR and CDR2 FQNEAQ (reference sequence). CDR3 region: CASSPIGQGASNEQFF. CDR3 DNA sequence: TGTGCCAGCAGCCCCATAGGACAGGGGGCTAGTAATGAGCAGTTCTTC.

The J gene is TRBJ2-1, the V gene TRBV28; tentatively, D is TRBD1 or TRBD2 (5 bases each). The CDR3 extends over 14 amino acids. Germline CDR1 and CDR2: MDHEN and SYDVKM. Trimming removed 7 bases at V and 6 bases at J, with 16 bases between. The CDR3 here is CASNLGGSFNEQFF. The CDR3 nucleotides are TGTGCCAGCAACCTTGGGGGTAGCTTCAATGAGCAGTTCTTC.

This clone turned up a few times. The chain joins TRBV5-1 to TRBJ1-1; maybe TRBD1 (5 bases). Trimming took 5 bases from V and 1 from J, leaving 15 bases between them. There are 15 residues in the CDR3. From germline, CDR1 is SGHRS and CDR2 YFSETQ. CDR3 sequence reads: CASREGTGTNTEAFF. CDR3 bases: TGCGCCAGCAGGGAGGGGACGGGGACGAACACTGAAGCTTTCTTT.

V and J are TRBV18 and TRBJ2-1, with unresolved D. CDR1 and CDR2 (germline): KGHSH, LQKENI. CDR3 length: 12 residues. V dropped 2 bases and J dropped 9 bases, with 8 bases sitting between them. The CDR3 is CASSPGSGEQFF. The CDR3 DNA sequence: TGTGCCAGCTCACCAGGGTCGGGTGAGCAGTTCTTC.

This clone occurred once. The chain combines TRBV15 with TRBJ1-2; D not resolved. Trimming stripped 7 bases from V and 3 bases from J, with 12 bases between. Germline CDR1 is LNHNV and CDR2 is YYDKDF (reference sequence). The CDR3 is 13 amino acids. The CDR3 spells CATTEVGDYGYTF. The CDR3 DNA reads TGTGCCACCACCGAAGTGGGAGACTATGGCTACACCTTC.

The V gene is TRBV14, the J gene TRBJ2-4, with unresolved D. Trimming pared 3 bases from V and 6 bases from J, leaving 12 bases between. This CDR3 is 14 amino acids long. Germline CDR1 and CDR2: SGHDN and FVKESK. This CDR3 is CASSHSITSNIQYF. CDR3 nucleotide sequence: TGTGCCAGCAGCCACTCAATCACCTCAAACATTCAGTACTTC.

This clone is medium-sized. This chain uses TRBV5-4 with TRBJ2-7; tentative D call: TRBD1 (6 bases). The CDR3 runs to 16 residues. The germline CDR1 and CDR2 sequences are SGHNT and YYREEE (reference sequence). Trimming took 4 bases from V and 5 from J, leaving 22 bases between them. The CDR3 sequence is CASSPGRQGHYHEQYF. The CDR3 DNA sequence: TGTGCCAGCAGCCCCGGACGGCAGGGGCACTACCACGAGCAGTACTTC.

The table lists this clone with a few counts. The chain joins TRBV29-1 to TRBJ2-2, with TRBD2 identical over 7 bases. The length of the CDR3 is 13 residues. Germline CDR1 SQVTM, CDR2 ANQGSEA. Unmatched junction bases numbered 3, after V lost 7 bases and J lost 1 base. CDR3 in amino acids: CSATSENTGELFF. In nucleotides, the CDR3 is TGCAGCGCTACTAGCGAGAACACCGGGGAGCTGTTTTTT.

This clone was observed a few times. This chain uses TRBV6-6 with TRBJ1-1; D not certain. From germline, CDR1 is MNHNY and CDR2 SVGAGI (reference sequence). The CDR3 runs 12 residues. The V end was cut by 6 bases, the J end by 3 bases, with 8 bases between. CDR3 residues: CASSPGHTEAFF. The CDR3 DNA sequence: TGTGCCAGCAGCCCCGGACACACTGAAGCTTTCTTT.

The rearrangement links TRBV6-5 to TRBJ1-5, with 7 bases identical to TRBD1. The CDR3 has 15 residues. Losses at the gene ends were 0 bases for V and 6 bases for J; bases not matched to a gene: 5. Germline V gives CDR1 MNHEY, CDR2 SVGAGI. As DNA, the CDR3 is TGTGCCAGCAGTTACTCGACAGGGACGGGTCAGCCCCAGCATTTT. It encodes CASSYSTGTGQPQHF.